This TCR beta chain is from a study of blood T cell repertoires in COVID-19. About the research overall: Samples representing acute and convalescent COVID-19 were sourced from the United States, Italy and Spain. Nucleic acid was either cDNA or gDNA, and it came from T cells, B-cell-depleted T cells, or PBMCs.

CDR3 size: 15 residues. Germline loops: CDR1 LGHDT, CDR2 YNNKEL (reference sequence). V shed 4 bases and J 3 bases; nucleotides not matched to a gene: 1. Assay used: immunoSEQ multiplex PCR; TCRdb lists only in-frame clones, some missing. The sample includes tens of thousands of clones, more than 70% seen only once; the top ten take about 9.3%. This TCR derives from a man aged 60 to 69 with active COVID-19. The genes are TRBV3-1 (or the pseudogene TRBV3-2) and TRBJ2-1; TRBD2 matches at 12 bases. Sequencing was done on a sample of peripheral blood. DNA of the CDR3: TGTGCCAGCAGCCCACTAGCGGGAGGCTACAATGAGCAGTTCTTC. This gives the protein CASSPLAGGYNEQFF.